The 2 T cell receptor beta chains below come from one sample, sequenced in a study of T-cell memory formation after mild COVID-19. Each CDR3 protein gets one entry after TCRdb re-called the 5' RACE reads with MiXCR. The sample consists of about 190,000 distinct CDR3 sequences, around 20% of them appearing once. The sample comprised PBMCs or a T cell subset sorted from them (not recorded which). These receptors were collected from an adult woman who had mild COVID-19 (a few samples of this study predate the infection). Cell type and time point are not known.

The CDR3 region has the DNA TGTGCCAGCAGCTCCGGACTAGCGGGAACGCAGTATTTT. It is translated as CASSSGLAGTQYF. The chain uses TRBV7-3 and TRBJ2-3; 12 bases match TRBD2. Trimming cost V 4 bases and J 9 bases; bases outside gene matches: 2. The CDR3 covers 13 residues. Germline V CDR1 and CDR2: SGHTA, FQGTGA.

V usage is TRBV18 and J usage is TRBJ2-1, with 8 bases fitting TRBD2. The V segment lost 2 bases and the J segment 7 bases; nucleotides outside the gene matches: 13. Germline V gene sequence: CDR1 KGHSH, CDR2 LQKENI. The CDR3 has 17 residues. In DNA, the CDR3 is TGTGCCAGCTCACCATACGGATCCGGGACGGGAGGGAATGAGCAGTTCTTC. Its protein is CASSPYGSGTGGNEQFF.